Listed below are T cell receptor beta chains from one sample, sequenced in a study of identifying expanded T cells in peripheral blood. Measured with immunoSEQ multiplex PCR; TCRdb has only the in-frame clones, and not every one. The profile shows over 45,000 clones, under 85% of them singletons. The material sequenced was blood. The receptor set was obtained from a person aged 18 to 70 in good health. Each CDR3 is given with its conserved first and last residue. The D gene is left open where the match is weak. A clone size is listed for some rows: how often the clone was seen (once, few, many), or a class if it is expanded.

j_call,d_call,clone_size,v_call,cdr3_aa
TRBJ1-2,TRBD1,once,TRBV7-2,CASSQAGGANYGYTF
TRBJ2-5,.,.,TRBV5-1,CASSPEVQALTQYF
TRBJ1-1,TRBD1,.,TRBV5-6,CASRDRGTTEAFF
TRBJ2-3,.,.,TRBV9,CASSVAGEATDTQYF
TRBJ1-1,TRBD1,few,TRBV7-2,CASSRDRGNTEAFF
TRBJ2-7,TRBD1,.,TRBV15,CATSRRDRGRNEQYF
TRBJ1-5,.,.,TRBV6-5,CASSSHGGGSNQPQHF
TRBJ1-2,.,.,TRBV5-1,CASSLAGPQGGYTF
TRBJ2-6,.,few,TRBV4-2,CASSQDWAGGRSGANVLTF
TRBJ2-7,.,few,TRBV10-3,CAISESRIEVTVRYEQYF
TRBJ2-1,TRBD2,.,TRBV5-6,CASSFFTSGAFGEQFF